The next 2 T cell receptor beta chains were all read from a single sample in a study of T cell responses to AZD1222 COVID-19 vaccine. The table came from immunoSEQ multiplex PCR; TCRdb's copy has only in-frame clones and leaves some out. The table has some 140,000 clones, approximately 90% seen once. The source was peripheral blood, collected on day 0 of AZD1222 vaccination. The source of these receptors is an adult in good health.

The V call is TRBV28, the J call TRBJ1-2; maybe TRBD1 (5 bases). Germline-derived CDR1 and CDR2 are MDHEN and SYDVKM. Trimming pared 8 bases from V and 8 bases from J, leaving 21 bases between. The CDR3 is made up of 14 amino acids. This chain's CDR3 is CASHTIRDSGGYTF. The CDR3, as DNA: TGTGCCAGCCATACGATTAGGGACTCAGGCGGCTACACCTTC.

The V call is TRBV14, the J call TRBJ1-2; maybe TRBD1 (6 bases). Germline CDR1 reads SGHDN; CDR2 reads FVKESK. The CDR3 sequence is 14 residues long. V lost 3 bases and J 6 bases, leaving 14 bases between the germline ends. CDR3 nucleotide sequence: TGTGCCAGCAGCCATGCTATACAGGGAAATGGCTACACCTTC. This gives the protein CASSHAIQGNGYTF.